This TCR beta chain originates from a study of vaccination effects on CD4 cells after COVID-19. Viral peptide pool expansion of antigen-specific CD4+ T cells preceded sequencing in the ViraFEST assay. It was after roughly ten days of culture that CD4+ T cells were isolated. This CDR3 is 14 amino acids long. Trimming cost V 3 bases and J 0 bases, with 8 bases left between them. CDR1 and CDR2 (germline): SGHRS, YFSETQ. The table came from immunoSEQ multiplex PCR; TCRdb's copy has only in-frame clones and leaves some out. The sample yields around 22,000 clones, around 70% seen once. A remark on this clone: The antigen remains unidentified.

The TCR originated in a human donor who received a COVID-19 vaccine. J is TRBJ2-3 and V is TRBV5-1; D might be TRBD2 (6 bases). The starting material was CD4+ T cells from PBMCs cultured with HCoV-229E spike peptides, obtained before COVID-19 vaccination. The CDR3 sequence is CASSSRGSTDTQYF. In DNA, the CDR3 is TGCGCCAGCAGCTCCCGGGGGAGCACAGATACGCAGTATTTT. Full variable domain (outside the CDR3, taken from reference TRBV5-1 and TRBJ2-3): KAGVTQTPRYLIKTRGQQVTLSCSPISGHRSVSWYQQTPGQGLQFLFEYFSETQRNKGNFPGRFSGRQFSNSRSEMNVSTLELGDSALYLCASSSRGSTDTQYFGPGTRLTVL.